This T cell receptor beta chain was obtained from a study of cytomegalovirus exposure and HLA in healthy donors. Study-level points and caveats: Analyses of presence/absence relied on an assumption of roughly uniform sequencing depth across donors.

This clone was seen a handful of times. No antigen is known for it. All donors participated as healthy donors of bone marrow. Primers for the PCR totalled 60 Vbeta and 13 Jbeta. The protocol was immunoSEQ multiplex PCR, while the TCRdb copy is restricted to in-frame clones and leaves out a portion. The sample contains hundreds of thousands of clones, approximately 80% of which appear only once. This TCR was sampled from a girl aged 5-17 years in good health and CMV-seronegative. The specimen sequenced was PBMCs.

The CDR3: CASRRDYASYEQYF. The CDR3 DNA reads as TGTGCCAGCAGACGGGACTACGCCTCCTACGAGCAGTACTTC. This chain links TRBV6-1 with TRBJ2-7, with 7 bases fitting TRBD2. The CDR3 has 14 residues. Germline CDR1 and CDR2: MNHNS and SASEGT. V trimming: 6 bases; J trimming: 0 bases; junction bases outside the gene matches: 5.